Below are 2 T cell receptor beta chains sequenced from a single sample in a study of T cells in narcolepsy. Produced via immunoSEQ multiplex PCR; TCRdb's table is partial and in-frame only. The top ten clones hold under 1.5% of a sample with some 25,000 clones, more than 80% of them seen once. The sequenced material came from CD45RA- memory CD4+ T cells from PBMCs. The receptors stem from a human donor with narcolepsy.

This clone was counted a single time. The chain carries TRBV10-3 and TRBJ2-1, with D possibly TRBD2 on 7 matching bases. V was trimmed by 10 bases and J by 9 bases, leaving 28 bases between them. The CDR3 spans 16 residues. Per germline, CDR1 ENHRY and CDR2 SYGVKD. The CDR3 DNA follows: TGTGCCAGCGGGACCACCAGGGGACTACTCGCCGGTGAGCAGTTCTTC. This sequence encodes CASGTTRGLLAGEQFF.

V gene TRBV10-3 combines with J gene TRBJ2-7; 7 nucleotides agree with TRBD1. Germline V gene lookup returns CDR1 ENHRY and CDR2 SYGVKD. V gave up 11 bases and J gave up 0 bases; unmatched junction bases: 10. The CDR3 spans 14 residues. The CDR3 spells CAAGAGTDSYEQYF. DNA for the CDR3: TGTGCCGCAGGGGCCGGGACAGACTCCTACGAGCAGTACTTC.